This TCR beta chain was captured in a study of beta chain features in type 1 diabetes. Turning to the study itself: All samples yielded some 100,000,000 examined sorted cells.

The germline V and J ends were trimmed by 5 bases and 6 bases, with 11 bases remaining between them. Germline V gene data show CDR1 as SGHAT and CDR2 as FQNNGV. CDR3 length equals 12 residues. Reverse transcribing all isolated RNA meant expressed TCRB transcripts were sequenced. Sequenced by immunoSEQ multiplex PCR; TCRdb stores in-frame clones only, minus some. The sample includes about half a million clones, approximately 28% of them seen just once. The table lists this clone with a few counts. Its target is not known. Naive, central memory, regulatory and stem cell-like memory cells within the CD4+ compartment were sorted using CD45RO/CCR7/CD25/CD127/CD95/CD27. Study findings and constraints: In these data, an HLA type influence on TCRB rearrangement remained unresolved.

This sequence was found in a man between 18 and 35 years old in good health. The sample comprised naive CD4+ T cells from blood. V and J are TRBV11-2 and TRBJ2-7; TRBD2 is a possible D gene (5 bases). This chain's CDR3 is CASSRDILEQYF. DNA of the CDR3: TGTGCCAGCAGCCGGGATATTCTCGAGCAGTACTTC.